The 12 T cell receptor beta chains below were found in one sample sequenced in a study of early T cells in non-severe SARS-CoV-2 infection. TCRdb re-called the 5' RACE reads with MiXCR, one entry per CDR3 protein. The sample holds 69,000 or so distinct CDR3 sequences, under 9.5% seen once. What was sequenced was whole blood. These receptors were taken from an adult who was a healthcare worker with PCR-confirmed SARS-CoV-2 infection or an uninfected control (not recorded which).

Details on this clonotype: Given a much more abundant clone one base away, this may be a read error. The chain couples TRBV19 to TRBJ2-1, with D possibly being TRBD1 (5 bases). CDR3 length equals 13 residues. The germline gives CDR1 LNHDA, CDR2 SQIVND (reference sequence). CDR3 coding DNA: TGTGTCAGTAGTCTACCCGACAGAAGGGAGCAGTTCTTC. Amino acid sequence: CVSSLPDRREQFF. The whole variable domain, filled in from reference TRBV19 and TRBJ2-1, reads DGGITQSPKYLFRKEGQNVTLSCEQNLNHDAMYWYRQDPGQGLRLIYYSQIVNDFQKGDIAEGYSVSREKKESFPLTVTSAQKNPTAFYLCVSSLPDRREQFFGPGTRLTVL.

The chain joins TRBV4-1 to TRBJ2-3, with D perhaps being TRBD1 or TRBD2 (6 bases each). Looked up from germline, CDR1 is MGHRA and CDR2 is YSYEKL. V shed 0 bases and J shed 3 bases, with 25 bases lying between them. The CDR3 totals 20 residues. CDR3 nucleotides: TGCGCCAGCAGCCAAGATTTTTTGCAGGGGATAGTAGGAGGGACAGATACGCAGTATTTT. It specifies CASSQDFLQGIVGGTDTQYF.

This clonotype was observed many times. This chain links TRBV6-5 with TRBJ1-2; no definite D call. The germline V and J ends were trimmed by 5 bases and 1 base, with 8 bases remaining between them. Germline loops: CDR1 MNHEY, CDR2 SVGAGI. CDR3 size: 13 residues. In DNA form, the CDR3 reads TGTGCCAGCAGTCCCCTCCGTAACTATGGCTACACCTTC. Translating gives CASSPLRNYGYTF.

The gene calls are TRBV10-3 and TRBJ2-7; 7 bases are a match to TRBD1. The germline V gene encodes CDR1 ENHRY and CDR2 SYGVKD. The trim removed 0 bases at V and 6 bases at J, leaving 2 bases unmatched. The CDR3 sequence is 13 residues long. The CDR3 loop is CAISESNRGEQYF. The DNA for the CDR3 is TGTGCCATCAGTGAGTCCAACAGGGGCGAGCAGTACTTC.

V usage is TRBV19 and J usage is TRBJ1-5; D possibly corresponds to TRBD1 (5 bases). Trimming shortened V by 3 bases and J by 8 bases, and 17 bases separated the two germline ends. CDR1 LNHDA and CDR2 SQIVND come from the germline V gene (reference sequence). This CDR3 has 15 residues. Here the CDR3 DNA reads TGTGCCAGTAGTATTTCTGTAGGGCGCAGGGAGCCCCAGCATTTT. It specifies CASSISVGRREPQHF.

In this sample, this clonotype turned up a few times. The chain is built from TRBV7-3 and TRBJ2-1, with D hard to call. Deletions cut 1 base from V and 4 bases from J, with 11 bases between. Germline-derived CDR1 and CDR2 are SGHTA and FQGTGA. The CDR3 has 15 amino acids. This chain's CDR3 is CASSLIGFSYNEQFF. The CDR3 region has the DNA TGTGCCAGCAGCTTAATCGGCTTTTCTTACAATGAGCAGTTCTTC.

The chain has TRBV9 and TRBJ2-1; D possibly corresponds to TRBD1 (5 bases). Germline V gene sequence: CDR1 SGDLS, CDR2 YYNGEE. The V end was cut by 2 bases, the J end by 10 bases, with 10 bases between. This CDR3 spans 12 amino acids. The CDR3 loop is CASSVDWGEQFF. CDR3 bases: TGTGCCAGCAGCGTGGATTGGGGCGAGCAGTTCTTC.

In its sample, this clonotype was seen many times. This chain connects TRBV7-9 to TRBJ1-6; 7 bases line up with TRBD1. CDR1 is SEHNR, CDR2 FQNEAQ, per germline (reference sequence). The ends lost 5 bases at V and 3 bases at J; junction bases unmatched: 10. The CDR3 runs to 17 residues. DNA for the CDR3: TGTGCCAGCAGCCCTAGACAGGGAACGGGCTATAATTCACCCCTCCACTTT. It encodes CASSPRQGTGYNSPLHF.

This chain uses TRBV7-2 with TRBJ2-3, with D hard to call. V shed 5 bases and J shed 8 bases, with 8 bases lying between them. CDR3 length equals 11 residues. The germline gives CDR1 SGHTA, CDR2 FQGNSA. The DNA for the CDR3 is TGTGCCAGCAGCGACCAAGGTACGCAGTATTTT. Amino acid sequence: CASSDQGTQYF. The full variable domain, completed using reference TRBV7-2 and TRBJ2-3, is GAGVSQSPSNKVTEKGKDVELRCDPISGHTALYWYRQSLGQGLEFLIYFQGNSAPDKSGLPSDRFSAERTGGSVSTLTIQRTQQEDSAVYLCASSDQGTQYFGPGTRLTVL.

This clonotype appeared a few times. The chain carries TRBV20-1 and TRBJ1-1, with unresolved D. Germline V gene lookup returns CDR1 DFQATT and CDR2 SNEGSKA (reference sequence). The CDR3 runs to 16 residues. Trimming removed 5 bases from V and 3 bases from J, with 22 bases in between. In DNA form, the CDR3 reads TGCAGTGCTCTAGACCGGGCCATGGGTGGTGACACTGAAGCTTTCTTT. Translated, it gives CSALDRAMGGDTEAFF.

The chain is built from TRBV6-1 and TRBJ1-2, with D hard to call. This CDR3 contains 13 residues. Germline V lookup: CDR1 MNHNS, CDR2 SASEGT. The V end lost 7 bases, the J end lost 5 bases, and 14 bases lay between the germline ends. In nucleotides, the CDR3 is TGTGCCAGCATCTCGAATCCTCCTTATGGCTACACCTTC. Protein sequence: CASISNPPYGYTF.

Only a few counts were recorded for this clonotype. V is TRBV20-1 and J is TRBJ1-4; no clear D. This CDR3 comprises 11 residues. V was cut by 7 bases and J by 8 bases, with 11 bases left in between. Germline V lookup: CDR1 DFQATT, CDR2 SNEGSKA (reference sequence). The CDR3 coding sequence is TGCAGTGGGGTCCTAAAAGAAAAACTGTTTTTT. Encoded protein: CSGVLKEKLFF.